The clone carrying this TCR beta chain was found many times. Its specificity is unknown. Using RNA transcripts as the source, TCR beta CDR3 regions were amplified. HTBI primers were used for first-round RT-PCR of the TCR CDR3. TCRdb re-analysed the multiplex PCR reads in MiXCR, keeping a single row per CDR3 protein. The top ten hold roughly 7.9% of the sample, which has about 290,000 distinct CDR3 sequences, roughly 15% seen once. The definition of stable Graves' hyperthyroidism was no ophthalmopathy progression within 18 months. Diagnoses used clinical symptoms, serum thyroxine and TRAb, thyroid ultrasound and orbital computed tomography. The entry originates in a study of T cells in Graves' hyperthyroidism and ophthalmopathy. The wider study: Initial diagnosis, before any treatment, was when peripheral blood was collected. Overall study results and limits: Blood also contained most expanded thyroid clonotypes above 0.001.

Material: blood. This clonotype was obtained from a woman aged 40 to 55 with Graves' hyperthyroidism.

The CDR3: CASSRGIDDEQYF. DNA for the CDR3: TGTGCCAGCAGTCGGGGGATTGACGACGAGCAGTACTTC. The chain carries TRBV2 and TRBJ2-7; TRBD2 might be the D (6 bases). CDR1 and CDR2 from the germline V gene are SNHLY and FYNNEI. The CDR3 has 13 residues. Trimming removed 5 bases at V and 5 bases at J, with 13 bases between.